This TCR beta chain is from a study of blood T cell repertoires in COVID-19. Profiling relied on immunoSEQ multiplex PCR, and the TCRdb table lists in-frame clones only, not all of them. The sample lists some 90,000 clones; around 88% were seen once. The TCR was taken from a woman aged 60-75 years with COVID-19, enrolled during active disease. Input material: peripheral blood.

The CDR3: CAINRGSTGSYEQYF. The CDR3 coding sequence is TGTGCCATCAACCGAGGATCGACAGGCTCCTACGAGCAGTACTTC. The chain links TRBV10-3 to TRBJ2-7; tentatively, D is TRBD1 (6 bases). The CDR3 extends over 15 amino acids. Germline-derived CDR1 and CDR2 are ENHRY and SYGVKD. V was trimmed by 7 bases and J by 0 bases, leaving 16 bases between them.